These 19 T cell receptor beta chains were sequenced from one sample in a study of identical twins. TCRdb itself ran the 5' RACE reads through MiXCR, one entry per CDR3 protein. The repertoire holds some 570,000 distinct CDR3 sequences, with approximately 20% as singletons. These same records also appear under a second study, on yellow fever vaccine responses in identical twins.

The sequencing input was CD4+ T cells sorted from blood. These TCRs come from a woman between 18 and 30 years old in good health.

This sequence joins TRBV7-9 and TRBJ2-1, with 8 bases that match TRBD2. In germline, CDR1 is SEHNR, CDR2 FQNEAQ (reference sequence). Germline trimming cut 6 bases from V and 6 bases from J; bases unmatched to any gene: 10. The CDR3 runs to 15 residues. The CDR3 is CASSPAGAPLNEQFF. The CDR3 DNA is TGTGCCAGCAGTCCAGCGGGAGCGCCTCTCAATGAGCAGTTCTTC.

The sample holds a few counts of this clonotype. The chain joins TRBV3-1 to TRBJ1-2, with no clear D. Trimming stripped 1 base from V and 2 bases from J, with 8 bases between. Germline CDR1 reads LGHDT; CDR2 reads YNNKEL (reference sequence). This CDR3 region has 14 residues. The CDR3 DNA is TGTGCCAGCAGCCAAGGTACTGTGAACTATGGCTACACCTTC. Translating it yields CASSQGTVNYGYTF.

V and J are TRBV12-3 or TRBV12-4 and TRBJ2-1; 12 nucleotides line up with TRBD2. J lost 6 bases, V lost 5 bases, and 8 bases had no gene match. The CDR3 is made up of 16 amino acids. CDR3 in amino acids: CASSPATSGGFNEQFF. The DNA for the CDR3 is TGTGCCAGCAGTCCTGCGACTAGCGGGGGTTTCAATGAGCAGTTCTTC.

This clonotype was detected only a few times. The chain uses TRBV15 and TRBJ2-5; 7 nucleotides agree with TRBD2. The germline gives CDR1 LNHNV, CDR2 YYDKDF (reference sequence). V shed 6 bases and J 3 bases; nucleotides not matched to a gene: 16. The CDR3 length is 17 residues. The CDR3 DNA reads as TGTGCCACCAGTAGCCTACCGCCTCGGCTAGCGGAAGAGACCCAGTACTTC. Translating it yields CATSSLPPRLAEETQYF.

The table lists this clonotype with a few counts. Mismatch with germline at one junction end may stem from a read error. J is TRBJ2-3 and V is TRBV10-3, with D tentatively TRBD2 (6 bases). The germline gives CDR1 ENHRY, CDR2 SYGVKD. The CDR3 totals 16 residues. The CDR3 is CAITEAEQRVADTQYF. The CDR3, as DNA: TGTGCCATCACTGAGGCGGAGCAGCGGGTCGCAGATACGCAGTATTTT.

V is TRBV19 and J is TRBJ1-1; unclear D gene. From germline, CDR1 is LNHDA and CDR2 SQIVND (reference sequence). The CDR3 has 13 amino acids. V lost 4 bases to trimming and J lost 3 bases, with 9 bases between them. The CDR3, as DNA: TGTGCCAGTAGTAGTATCTTCGACACTGAAGCTTTCTTT. Its translation is CASSSIFDTEAFF.

The chain has TRBV20-1 and TRBJ1-3; TRBD1 matches at 10 bases. J gave up 3 bases and V 2 bases, and 4 bases lay outside the gene matches. The CDR3 contains 15 residues. Looked up from germline, CDR1 is DFQATT and CDR2 is SNEGSKA (reference sequence). DNA of the CDR3: TGCAGTGCTAGAAGACAGGGGGCCCTTGGAAACACCATATATTTT. It codes for CSARRQGALGNTIYF.

This clonotype was seen more than once but under ten times. The rearrangement joins TRBV12-3 or TRBV12-4 to TRBJ1-4, with a tentative D call TRBD1 (5 bases). This CDR3 spans 14 amino acids. The ends were cut back, 2 bases at V and 8 bases at J, with 12 bases in the middle. CDR3 sequence reads: CASSLREGREKLFF. CDR3 DNA sequence: TGTGCCAGCAGTTTAAGGGAGGGGCGCGAAAAACTGTTTTTT.

Only a few counts were recorded for this clonotype. This chain joins TRBV13 and TRBJ1-2; D is unresolved. V dropped 3 bases and J dropped 8 bases, with 10 bases sitting between them. CDR3 length: 12 amino acids. Germline V CDR1 and CDR2: PRHDT, FYEKMQ (reference sequence). CDR3 in DNA: TGTGCCAGCAGCTTTCCGACAAGCGGCTACACCTTC. It specifies CASSFPTSGYTF.

This chain connects TRBV9 to TRBJ2-6, with 8 bases matching TRBD1. The CDR3 contains 17 residues. CDR1 is SGDLS, CDR2 YYNGEE, per germline. V was pared by 4 bases and J by 0 bases, with 6 bases of the junction left unmatched. The CDR3 here is CASSRGQVYSGANVLTF. The CDR3 DNA reads as TGTGCCAGCAGCCGGGGACAGGTTTACTCTGGGGCCAACGTCCTGACTTTC.

This clonotype was seen more than once but under ten times. The CDR3 protein is CSVLTGRWNTEAFF. Here the CDR3 DNA reads TGCAGCGTCCTAACAGGACGGTGGAACACTGAAGCTTTCTTT. The chain couples TRBV29-1 to TRBJ1-1, with D possibly matching TRBD1 (5 bases). Germline V gives CDR1 SQVTM, CDR2 ANQGSEA. The CDR3 runs 14 residues. V was pared by 6 bases and J by 1 base, with 15 bases between.

The V and J genes are TRBV27 and TRBJ1-5, with TRBD1 as a possible D gene (6 bases). CDR1 is MNHEY, CDR2 SMNVEV, per germline (reference sequence). This CDR3 contains 15 residues. Trimming took off 7 bases at V and 0 bases at J, with 13 bases between the two ends. The CDR3 bases are TGTGCCAGCAAGAGGGGGGACTTTAGCAATCAGCCCCAGCATTTT. Its translation: CASKRGDFSNQPQHF.

V is TRBV6-1 and J is TRBJ1-2; no definite D call. The CDR3 spans 11 residues. Trimming took 8 bases from V and 9 from J, leaving 13 bases between them. The germline gives CDR1 MNHNS, CDR2 SASEGT. The CDR3 protein is CASSWAGCYTF. CDR3 in DNA: TGTGCCAGCTCCTGGGCAGGTTGCTACACCTTC.

This clonotype was detected only a few times. The gene calls are TRBV4-1 and TRBJ2-2; perhaps D is TRBD1 or TRBD2 (5 bases each). V lost 1 base, J lost 4 bases, and 7 bases lay in between. This CDR3 contains 14 residues. CDR1 and CDR2 (germline): MGHRA, YSYEKL. CDR3: CASSQGGITGELFF. The DNA for the CDR3 is TGCGCCAGCAGCCAAGGGGGGATCACCGGGGAGCTGTTTTTT.

The chain is built from TRBV18 and TRBJ2-5; the D gene is possibly TRBD1 (6 bases). Germline lookup yields CDR1 KGHSH and CDR2 LQKENI. V was clipped by 6 bases and J by 3 bases, with 11 bases between them. The CDR3 sequence is 13 residues long. The CDR3 DNA sequence: TGTGCCAGCTCTCCTAGGACAGAAGAGACCCAGTACTTC. Translating gives CASSPRTEETQYF.

V is TRBV28 and J is TRBJ2-7; D perhaps matches TRBD2 (5 bases). The CDR3 runs to 14 residues. V gave up 2 bases and J gave up 9 bases, with 17 bases separating them. CDR1 MDHEN and CDR2 SYDVKM come from the germline V gene. The CDR3 protein is CASSLDYPEWGQYF. CDR3 DNA sequence: TGTGCCAGCAGTTTAGACTATCCGGAATGGGGGCAGTACTTC.

This clonotype was seen more than once but under ten times. The chain recombines TRBV6-2 or TRBV6-3 with TRBJ2-5; D possibly corresponds to TRBD1 (5 bases). V lost 5 bases and J 2 bases, leaving 12 bases between the germline ends. The germline gives CDR1 MNHEY, CDR2 SVGEGT. CDR3 length equals 14 residues. The CDR3 spells CASSKTRGQETQYF. The CDR3, as DNA: TGTGCCAGCAGTAAGACAAGGGGACAAGAGACCCAGTACTTC.

The chain combines TRBV5-1 with TRBJ2-1; 7 nucleotides align to TRBD1. V lost 7 bases and J lost 3; bases outside the gene matches: 10. This CDR3 is built from 15 residues. The V gene's germline CDR1 is SGHRS and CDR2 YFSETQ. Here the CDR3 reads CASRLPGQSYNEQFF. CDR3 DNA sequence: TGCGCCAGCCGGCTACCGGGACAGAGCTACAATGAGCAGTTCTTC.

This chain connects TRBV12-3 or TRBV12-4 to TRBJ2-7; 7 bases match TRBD1. CDR3 size: 13 residues. The V gene end was trimmed by 4 bases and the J gene end by 5 bases; junction bases not matched to a gene: 5. This CDR3 is CASSSYRGHEQYF. The DNA of the CDR3 is TGTGCCAGCAGTTCCTACAGGGGACACGAGCAGTACTTC.